The 27 T cell receptor beta chains given below trace back to one sample, sequenced in a study of beta chain features in type 1 diabetes. Reverse transcription of all isolated RNA meant that expressed TCRB transcripts were sequenced. Data came from immunoSEQ multiplex PCR; TCRdb stores just in-frame clones and leaves some out. The sample holds hundreds of thousands of clones; about 30% are singletons and the top ten take 0.06% to 0.07%. Sequencing was performed on naive CD4+ T cells from blood. The source is a young man in good health.

Here the CDR3 DNA reads TGTGCCAGCAGTGAAGAAACAGAGACCCAGTACTTC. Translated: CASSEETETQYF. V and J are TRBV2 and TRBJ2-5; D is ambiguous. The CDR3 is 12 residues long. The germline V and J ends were trimmed by 1 base and 4 bases, with 4 bases remaining between them. The V gene's germline CDR1 is SNHLY and CDR2 FYNNEI.

This clone was picked up a small number of times. V usage is TRBV6-6 and J usage is TRBJ2-5; D call uncertain. This CDR3 has 12 residues. V shed 7 bases and J shed 7 bases, with 13 bases lying between them. Germline V gene sequence: CDR1 MNHNY, CDR2 SVGAGI (reference sequence). The CDR3 DNA is TGTGCCAGCAAACGTGCTCCCGGGACCCAGTACTTC. This gives the protein CASKRAPGTQYF.

This clone has a handful of counts. J is TRBJ2-1 and V is TRBV7-9; TRBD2 agrees at 14 bases. CDR1 SEHNR and CDR2 FQNEAQ come from the germline V gene (reference sequence). The CDR3 spans 17 residues. The J segment lost 3 bases and the V segment lost 7 bases, leaving 8 bases of the junction unmatched. In DNA form, the CDR3 reads TGTGCCAGCACGGGGACTAGCGGGAGAAACGTCTACAATGAGCAGTTCTTC. Translated, it gives CASTGTSGRNVYNEQFF. Full variable domain (remainder filled in from reference TRBV7-9 and TRBJ2-1): DTGVSQNPRHKITKRGQNVTFRCDPISEHNRLYWYRQTLGQGPEFLTYFQNEAQLEKSRLLSDRFSAERPKGSFSTLEIQRTEQGDSAMYLCASTGTSGRNVYNEQFFGPGTRLTVL.

This chain connects TRBV5-6 to TRBJ2-7; D is unresolved. V was trimmed by 0 bases and J by 4 bases, leaving 14 bases between them. The length of the CDR3 is 15 residues. Germline CDR1 is SGHDT and CDR2 is YYEEEE. The CDR3: CASSLAWQKAYEQYF. CDR3 sequence (DNA): TGTGCCAGCAGCTTGGCTTGGCAGAAGGCGTACGAGCAGTACTTC.

This clone was counted only a few times. This chain links TRBV29-1 with TRBJ2-5; D is tentatively TRBD1 or TRBD2 (6 bases each). CDR1 and CDR2 from the germline V gene are SQVTM and ANQGSEA. This CDR3 has 14 residues. The V end lost 6 bases, the J end lost 2 bases, and 16 bases lay between the germline ends. The CDR3 region is CSVGGRASQETQYF. The CDR3 DNA reads TGCAGCGTGGGGGGCAGGGCCTCGCAAGAGACCCAGTACTTC.

V usage is TRBV7-9 and J usage is TRBJ1-3; maybe TRBD1 (6 bases). The germline gives CDR1 SEHNR, CDR2 FQNEAQ (reference sequence). V was cut by 7 bases and J by 0 bases, with 25 bases left in between. This CDR3 spans 19 amino acids. CDR3 loop: CASITWRSDRNNSGNTIYF. CDR3 nucleotide sequence: TGTGCCAGCATTACCTGGAGGTCCGACAGGAACAACTCTGGAAACACCATATATTTT.

V and J are TRBV4-3 and TRBJ1-2, with D unresolved. V lost 4 bases, J lost 8 bases, and 17 bases lay in between. Germline CDR1 reads LGHNA; CDR2 reads YSLEER. The CDR3 has 14 amino acids. The CDR3 DNA reads TGCGCCAGCAGCCCTCAATACCCACTCTGGGGCTACACCTTC. Translation gives CASSPQYPLWGYTF.

This clone was counted only a few times. Within the sample, other DNA sequences also encode this same CDR3. The chain carries TRBV5-1 and TRBJ2-1; 9 bases map to TRBD2. Germline lookup yields CDR1 SGHRS and CDR2 YFSETQ. CDR3 size: 15 residues. J gave up 4 bases and V 0 bases, and 2 bases lay outside the gene matches. The DNA of the CDR3 is TGCGCCAGCAGCTTGGGCCTAGCGGGATACAATGAGCAGTTCTTC. Translated, it gives CASSLGLAGYNEQFF.

The gene calls are TRBV7-6 and TRBJ2-3; 7 nucleotides match TRBD2. Germline values: CDR1 SGHVS, CDR2 FNYEAQ. Trimming cost V 0 bases and J 3 bases; bases outside gene matches: 3. The CDR3 contains 15 residues. The CDR3 nucleotides read TGTGCCAGCAGCTTAGCGGGAGGGAGTACAGATACGCAGTATTTT. It translates to CASSLAGGSTDTQYF.

The chain carries TRBV13 and TRBJ2-5, with a weak D call TRBD1 (5 bases). The CDR3 covers 14 residues. Trimming shortened V by 5 bases and J by 0 bases, and 10 bases separated the two germline ends. Per the germline V gene, CDR1 is PRHDT and CDR2 is FYEKMQ (reference sequence). CDR3 sequence reads: CASSGSGYQETQYF. The DNA for the CDR3 is TGTGCCAGCAGCGGGTCAGGGTACCAAGAGACCCAGTACTTC.

The chain recombines TRBV25-1 with TRBJ2-7; 11 nucleotides line up with TRBD1. After removal of 2 bases from V and 5 bases from J, the junction contained 8 bases not matched to a gene. CDR1 is MGHDK and CDR2 is SYGVNS in the germline V gene. This CDR3 region has 16 residues. In DNA, the CDR3 is TGTGCCAGCAGTGAAGTCGGGACAGGGGGTTACCACGAGCAGTACTTC. As protein: CASSEVGTGGYHEQYF.

A note on this clone: The sample has other DNA sequences that encode this CDR3 too. The chain carries TRBV30 and TRBJ1-5; D unclear. Per germline, CDR1 GTSNPN and CDR2 SVGIG (reference sequence). V lost 2 bases, J lost 0 bases, and 5 bases lay in between. This CDR3 contains 13 residues. Here the CDR3 reads CAWSQDSNQPQHF. CDR3 sequence (DNA): TGTGCCTGGAGTCAAGATAGCAATCAGCCCCAGCATTTT.

This clone was recorded a few times. This chain joins TRBV7-2 and TRBJ2-1, with a possible D match to TRBD1 (6 bases). Trimming stripped 5 bases from V and 0 bases from J, with 17 bases between. Germline loops: CDR1 SGHTA, CDR2 FQGNSA. CDR3 size: 17 residues. The CDR3 nucleotides are TGTGCCAGCAGCCCACGACAGGCTACTAGCTCCTACAATGAGCAGTTCTTC. This sequence encodes CASSPRQATSSYNEQFF.

This clone was seen more than once but under ten times. This sequence joins TRBV30 and TRBJ2-7; 8 positions agree with TRBD1. The trim removed 8 bases at V and 4 bases at J, leaving 4 bases unmatched. Germline CDR1 and CDR2: GTSNPN and SVGIG (reference sequence). The CDR3 runs 11 residues. The CDR3 spells CAGGTGYEQYF. For the CDR3, the DNA is TGTGCCGGAGGGACAGGTTACGAGCAGTACTTC.

The rearrangement joins TRBV5-6 to TRBJ2-7; TRBD2 matches 11 bases. Trimming removed 3 bases from V and 5 bases from J; junction bases left unmatched: 7. Germline V CDR1 and CDR2: SGHDT, YYEEEE. There are 15 residues in the CDR3. CDR3 sequence: CASSSLAGGPNEQYF. DNA of the CDR3: TGTGCCAGCAGCTCTTTAGCGGGAGGGCCAAACGAGCAGTACTTC.

The CDR3 loop is CAWNRAGNEQFF. In DNA form, the CDR3 reads TGTGCCTGGAATAGGGCCGGGAATGAGCAGTTCTTC. The V call is TRBV30, the J call TRBJ2-1; D is unclear. This CDR3 has 12 residues. Germline CDR1 GTSNPN, CDR2 SVGIG (reference sequence). Trimming left V 4 bases short and J 7 bases short, with 11 bases between.

In its sample, this clone was seen a few times. The J gene is TRBJ2-3, the V gene TRBV15; 7 bases match TRBD1. CDR1 LNHNV and CDR2 YYDKDF come from the germline V gene (reference sequence). The CDR3 sequence is 19 residues long. V was pared by 3 bases and J by 2 bases, with 17 bases of the junction left unmatched. CDR3 sequence: CATSRTGTEATWITDTQYF. The CDR3 region has the DNA TGTGCCACCAGCAGGACCGGGACAGAAGCTACTTGGATCACAGATACGCAGTATTTT.

This rearrangement joins TRBV27 to TRBJ2-1; D possibly corresponds to TRBD2 (5 bases). V lost 7 bases and J 5 bases, leaving 15 bases between the germline ends. The germline V gene has CDR1 MNHEY and CDR2 SMNVEV (reference sequence). The CDR3 spans 14 residues. CDR3 protein: CASTTLSGNNEQFF. The CDR3 DNA is TGTGCCAGCACTACGCTCAGCGGCAACAATGAGCAGTTCTTC.

This clone came up a few times. This sequence joins TRBV29-1 and TRBJ2-6; 7 bases align to TRBD2. Trimming removed 7 bases from V and 2 bases from J; junction bases left unmatched: 5. This CDR3 is 14 amino acids long. CDR1 and CDR2 (germline): SQVTM, ANQGSEA. CDR3 in amino acids: CSAEGGAGANVLTF. CDR3 in DNA: TGCAGCGCCGAGGGAGGGGCTGGGGCCAACGTCCTGACTTTC. Full variable domain (outside the CDR3, taken from reference TRBV29-1 and TRBJ2-6): SAVISQKPSRDICQRGTSLTIQCQVDSQVTMMFWYRQQPGQSLTLIATANQGSEATYESGFVIDKFPISRPNLTFSTLTVSNMSPEDSSIYLCSAEGGAGANVLTFGAGSRLTVL.

The chain is built from TRBV29-1 and TRBJ2-7, with a weak D call TRBD1 (6 bases). Germline assignment: CDR1 SQVTM and CDR2 ANQGSEA. The CDR3 has 13 amino acids. V lost 0 bases, J lost 4 bases, and 10 bases lay in between. The CDR3 region has the DNA TGCAGCGTTGAAGAGACAGGTGCTTACGAGCAGTACTTC. Translated: CSVEETGAYEQYF.

This clone was counted between two and nine times. This rearrangement joins TRBV28 to TRBJ2-1; TRBD2 matches at 10 bases. The V gene end was trimmed by 7 bases and the J gene end by 6 bases; junction bases not matched to a gene: 9. The CDR3 totals 15 residues. CDR1 and CDR2 (germline): MDHEN, SYDVKM. The CDR3 nucleotides are TGTGCCAGCATTTCAGCGGGAGGGCCGCGCAATGAGCAGTTCTTC. Its translation: CASISAGGPRNEQFF.

The chain employs TRBV29-1 and TRBJ2-1; no reliable D call. V gave up 0 bases and J gave up 1 base, with 10 bases separating them. The CDR3 totals 15 residues. Looked up from germline, CDR1 is SQVTM and CDR2 is ANQGSEA. The CDR3 sequence is CSVEDGSKSYNEQFF. The CDR3 bases are TGCAGCGTTGAAGATGGTTCTAAGTCCTACAATGAGCAGTTCTTC.

The chain combines TRBV2 with TRBJ2-7; 10 nucleotides agree with TRBD1. There are 13 residues in the CDR3. V shed 7 bases, J shed 3 bases, and the junction held 3 bases outside the gene matches. Germline V lookup: CDR1 SNHLY, CDR2 FYNNEI. CDR3 bases: TGTGCCAGCATTCGGACAGGGGGCTACGAGCAGTACTTC. This codes for CASIRTGGYEQYF.

This clone has only one observation. The chain recombines TRBV10-3 with TRBJ2-7; no definite D call. The CDR3 is 14 residues long. CDR1 is ENHRY and CDR2 is SYGVKD in the germline V gene. V gave up 0 bases and J gave up 0 bases, with 6 bases separating them. This CDR3 reads CAISESMSSYEQYF. The CDR3 nucleotides read TGTGCCATCAGTGAGTCAATGAGCTCCTACGAGCAGTACTTC.

This clone came up a few times. V usage is TRBV29-1 and J usage is TRBJ1-4; D is ambiguous. CDR1 is SQVTM and CDR2 is ANQGSEA in the germline V gene. Trimming took off 7 bases at V and 4 bases at J, with 10 bases between the two ends. The CDR3 runs 12 residues. In DNA, the CDR3 is TGCAGCGCCGAAAGTGGTAATGAAAAACTGTTTTTT. This encodes CSAESGNEKLFF.

This sequence joins TRBV12-5 and TRBJ2-3; D is ambiguous. The V gene lost 3 bases and the J gene lost 7 bases, with 8 bases spanning the gap. CDR1 LGHNT and CDR2 FRNRAP come from the germline V gene. The CDR3 has 12 residues. The CDR3 bases are TGTGCTAGTGGTTTCGAGAGTTATACGCAGTATTTT. It encodes CASGFESYTQYF.

This clone was seen only a few times. The rearrangement joins TRBV19 to TRBJ2-5, with D maybe TRBD1 (6 bases). The V gene's germline CDR1 is LNHDA and CDR2 SQIVND (reference sequence). The length of the CDR3 is 12 residues. The V gene lost 6 bases and the J gene lost 2 bases, with 7 bases spanning the gap. CDR3 DNA: TGTGCCAGTAGACAGGGTCAAGAGACCCAGTACTTC. It specifies CASRQGQETQYF.